This T cell receptor beta chain was identified during a study of T cell changes during pregnancy in multiple sclerosis (dated by TCRdb to between 2018 and 2020). Regarding the complete study: The study examined how the T cell repertoire changed over the course of pregnancy in women with multiple sclerosis.

As concerns this clone: The target of this receptor is not known. Base qualities are missing; no much larger clone stands one base away.

V loses 10 bases, J loses 0 bases, and the germline ends lie 15 bases apart. From cysteine to phenylalanine, the CDR3 is 14 amino acids long. CDR3 DNA is the only sequence kept; it has 42 bases, read in frame from the first base. As encoded in the germline V gene, CDR1 is MNHNS while CDR2 is SASEGT. The library came from the immunoSEQ multiplex PCR assay. Here the immuneACCESS table is served through TCRdb, limited to in-frame sequences with V and J called. Missing clones are a known gap in these copies; in checked studies unresolved V genes cover under half, and the rest lacks a known reason. A total of 50,000 to 60,000 clones appear in this sample, 91% of them only once. The leading ten clones occupy 0.6% to 0.8% of the sample.

The rearranged chain carries TRBV6-1 and TRBJ1-2; the D gene cannot be named for sure. This TCR derives from a female donor with multiple sclerosis, enrolled in a pregnancy study. The specimen comprised CD4+ T cells from peripheral blood mononuclear cells, sampled in the first trimester of pregnancy. The base sequence is TGTGCCAACACCCCGGACGGGACTAACTATGGCTACACCTTC. This is translated as CANTPDGTNYGYTF.